These 9 T cell receptor beta chains came from one sample sequenced in a study of shared clonotypes between healthy human individuals. Naive CD8 cells comprised CD45RO-negative, CCR7-positively selected cells, excluding terminally differentiated effector memory CD45RA+ cells. Data came from immunoSEQ multiplex PCR; TCRdb stores just in-frame clones and leaves some out. The table has about 2.2 million clones, over 85% seen once. The sequenced sample was naive CD8+ T cells from PBMCs. The receptors come from a man between 18 and 35 years old in good health. Some clones in this sample may be carry-over from other donors' samples.

V gene TRBV11-2 combines with J gene TRBJ2-3; D not certain. Germline CDR1 is SGHAT and CDR2 is FQNNGV. Trimming stripped 4 bases from V and 3 bases from J, with 5 bases between. The CDR3 is 12 residues long. The CDR3 here is CASSSITDTQYF. Written as DNA, the CDR3 is TGTGCCAGCAGCTCGATAACAGATACGCAGTATTTT.

This clone was counted between two and nine times. The chain couples TRBV11-2 to TRBJ1-1; no firm D call. Per the germline V gene, CDR1 is SGHAT and CDR2 is FQNNGV. Deletions cut 1 base from V and 7 bases from J, with 7 bases between. The CDR3 totals 12 residues. The CDR3 DNA is TGTGCCAGCAGCTTAGTGCAAAGTGAAGCTTTCTTT. Its protein is CASSLVQSEAFF. Drawing the rest from reference TRBV11-2 and TRBJ1-1, the complete variable domain is EAGVAQSPRYKIIEKRQSVAFWCNPISGHATLYWYQQILGQGPKLLIQFQNNGVVDDSQLPKDRFSAERLKGVDSTLKIQPAKLEDSAVYLCASSLVQSEAFFGQGTRLTVV.

The V gene is TRBV18, the J gene TRBJ1-1; 9 positions match TRBD1. The CDR3 runs to 14 residues. Germline CDR1 is KGHSH and CDR2 is LQKENI. J gave up 5 bases and V 2 bases, and 3 bases lay outside the gene matches. CDR3 in DNA: TGTGCCAGCTCACCAAGGGACAGGGTGACTGAAGCTTTCTTT. Its protein is CASSPRDRVTEAFF.

Note on this clone: In the same sample, other DNA sequences code for this CDR3. The rearrangement joins TRBV7-9 to TRBJ2-7; 8 bases match TRBD1. This CDR3 comprises 15 residues. From germline, CDR1 is SEHNR and CDR2 FQNEAQ (reference sequence). V was clipped by 5 bases and J by 0 bases; unmatched bases: 6. CDR3 amino acids: CASSARDRSSYEQYF. CDR3 DNA: TGTGCCAGCAGCGCACGGGACAGGAGCTCCTACGAGCAGTACTTC.

For this clone: The same CDR3 is also encoded by other DNA sequences in this sample. The chain joins TRBV27 to TRBJ2-7; D gene ambiguous. Trimming shortened V by 3 bases and J by 3 bases, and 3 bases separated the two germline ends. The CDR3 runs 11 residues. Germline V gene sequence: CDR1 MNHEY, CDR2 SMNVEV (reference sequence). The CDR3 here is CASSFGYEQYF. In DNA form, the CDR3 reads TGTGCCAGCAGTTTCGGCTACGAGCAGTACTTC.

The chain joins TRBV27 to TRBJ2-2; 13 nucleotides line up with TRBD2. The V and J ends lost 4 bases and 3 bases, in that order; junction bases with no gene match: 5. CDR1 and CDR2 from the germline V gene are MNHEY and SMNVEV (reference sequence). This CDR3 contains 17 residues. CDR3 loop: CASSSLAGGPDTGELFF. The CDR3 nucleotides read TGTGCCAGCAGTTCACTAGCGGGAGGGCCGGACACCGGGGAGCTGTTTTTT.

CDR3 protein: CATRMGLAGGWHEQFF. CDR3 DNA sequence: TGTGCCACCAGAATGGGACTAGCGGGAGGGTGGCATGAGCAGTTCTTC. The chain is built from TRBV27 and TRBJ2-1, with 16 bases that match TRBD2. CDR3 size: 16 residues. Germline V gene data show CDR1 as MNHEY and CDR2 as SMNVEV (reference sequence). With 10 bases clipped from V and 8 bases from J, the junction kept 11 bases outside the gene matches.

This clone was seen a few times. Other DNA sequences within the sample encode an identical CDR3. The V and J genes are TRBV7-9 and TRBJ2-7, with a possible D match to TRBD1 (6 bases). Trimming shortened V by 1 base and J by 2 bases, and 6 bases separated the two germline ends. CDR3 length: 13 amino acids. In germline, CDR1 is SEHNR, CDR2 FQNEAQ (reference sequence). The CDR3 coding sequence is TGTGCCAGCAGCTTAGGGACAGCCTACGAGCAGTACTTC. Translating it yields CASSLGTAYEQYF.

The chain joins TRBV30 to TRBJ2-7, with 8 bases fitting TRBD1. The CDR3 has 12 residues. Trimming removed 7 bases from V and 6 bases from J; junction bases left unmatched: 8. Germline V gene lookup returns CDR1 GTSNPN and CDR2 SVGIG (reference sequence). Here the CDR3 reads CALDRGRLEQYF. CDR3 in DNA: TGTGCCTTAGACAGGGGCCGCCTCGAGCAGTACTTC. Variable domain in full (rest from reference TRBV30 and TRBJ2-7): SQTIHQWPATLVQPVGSPLSLECTVEGTSNPNLYWYRQAAGRGLQLLFYSVGIGQISSEVPQNLSASRPQDRQFILSSKKLLLSDSGFYLCALDRGRLEQYFGPGTRLTVT.